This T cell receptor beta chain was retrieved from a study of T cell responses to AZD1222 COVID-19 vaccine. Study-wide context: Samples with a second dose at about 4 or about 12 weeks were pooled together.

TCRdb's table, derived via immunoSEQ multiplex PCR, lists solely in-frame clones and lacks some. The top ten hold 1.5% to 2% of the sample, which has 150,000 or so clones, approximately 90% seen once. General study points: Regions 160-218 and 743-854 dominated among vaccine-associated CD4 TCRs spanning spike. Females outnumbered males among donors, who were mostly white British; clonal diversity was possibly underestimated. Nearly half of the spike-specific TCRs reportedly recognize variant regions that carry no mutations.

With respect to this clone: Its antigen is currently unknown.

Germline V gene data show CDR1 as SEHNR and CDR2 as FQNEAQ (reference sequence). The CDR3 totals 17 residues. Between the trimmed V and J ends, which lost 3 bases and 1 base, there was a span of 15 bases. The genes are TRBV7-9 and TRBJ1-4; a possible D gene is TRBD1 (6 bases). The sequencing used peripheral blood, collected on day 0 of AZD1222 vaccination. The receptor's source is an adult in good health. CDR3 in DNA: TGTGCCAGCAGCTTCCGGGCCACAGGGAGAACTAATGAAAAACTGTTTTTT. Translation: CASSFRATGRTNEKLFF.